The sample holds many counts of the clone carrying this T cell receptor beta chain. The antigen remains unidentified. This CDR3 comprises 15 residues. Germline V gene lookup returns CDR1 SGHTA and CDR2 FQGNSA. Trimming shortened V by 6 bases and J by 4 bases, and 18 bases separated the two germline ends. The data derive from a study of T-cell reconstitution after alpha-beta-depleted transplantation in children. Study-level findings and limits: At one year after transplant, newly produced T cells mostly accounted for T-cell counts and diversity. It was reported that alpha-beta T cells came from several hundred expanded graft clones (about two months after transplant). There were some patients whose high TCRbeta diversity at day 60 came from surviving recipient T cells and thymic progenitors.

As it was prepared, the TCRbeta library received unique molecular identifiers. TCRdb reprocessed the PCR reads with MiXCR, giving one entry per CDR3 protein. Seen here are around 210,000 distinct CDR3 sequences, 6.6% observed once, and the top ten hold 5.5%. The rearrangement links TRBV7-2 to TRBJ2-5; a possible D gene is TRBD2 (6 bases). The source was PBMCs, collected before TCRalphabeta/CD19-depleted stem cell transplant. This receptor was obtained from a boy aged 2-15 years with acute lymphoblastic leukemia, due to receive a stem cell transplant. The CDR3 DNA reads TGTGCCAGCAGTCAACCTCCGACTAGAACAGAGACCCAGTACTTC. It codes for CASSQPPTRTETQYF.